This T cell receptor (beta chain) was profiled in a study of blood T cell repertoires in COVID-19. Study details: Acute-phase and convalescent COVID-19 samples originated in the United States, Italy and Spain. PBMCs, B-cell-depleted T cells, or T cells were the source of the cDNA or gDNA that made up the material.

Study processing details: Amplifying reference gene primers gave estimates of nucleated cell counts. Method: immunoSEQ multiplex PCR; TCRdb's copy keeps in-frame clones and lacks some. V and J calls and clone size are copied from that table; D and trimming were computed from the DNA. The data show roughly 230,000 clones, over 80% seen once. This CDR3 has 19 residues. Looked up from germline, CDR1 is KGHSH and CDR2 is LQKENI. With V trimmed by 2 bases and J by 0 bases, 11 bases remained unmatched. Input material: peripheral blood. The V and J genes are TRBV18 and TRBJ2-4; TRBD1 agrees at 9 bases. The origin of this receptor is a human donor in a cohort sampled during active COVID-19. CDR3 sequence (DNA): TGTGCCAGCTCACCAAGAGGGGGACAGGGTAGACTAGCCAAAAACATTCAGTACTTC. It translates to CASSPRGGQGRLAKNIQYF.